This section outlines one TCR beta chain sequence together with its context. Per germline, CDR1 GTSNPN and CDR2 SVGIG (reference sequence). Between the trimmed V and J ends, which lost 2 bases and 11 bases, there was a span of 15 bases. CDR3 length: 12 amino acids. Sequencing used immunoSEQ multiplex PCR; TCRdb keeps in-frame clones, though not all of them. The sample shows 150,000 to 200,000 clones, 80% to 85% of them seen only once. The sample belongs to a study of blood T cell repertoires in COVID-19. Background on the study: Material from acute and convalescent COVID-19 was sourced from the United States, Italy and Spain. From T cells, B-cell-depleted T cells, or PBMCs came the material, which was cDNA or gDNA.

Participant-reported clinical history was the basis for cohort assignment. J is TRBJ1-1 and V is TRBV30, with D maybe TRBD1 (6 bases). Material: PBMCs or T cells enriched from blood (not recorded which). The TCR comes from a woman aged 55 to 70 who had recovered from COVID-19. In nucleotides, the CDR3 is TGTGCCTGGAGTCAACCGGGTAGGGGGGCTTTCTTT. This gives the protein CAWSQPGRGAFF.